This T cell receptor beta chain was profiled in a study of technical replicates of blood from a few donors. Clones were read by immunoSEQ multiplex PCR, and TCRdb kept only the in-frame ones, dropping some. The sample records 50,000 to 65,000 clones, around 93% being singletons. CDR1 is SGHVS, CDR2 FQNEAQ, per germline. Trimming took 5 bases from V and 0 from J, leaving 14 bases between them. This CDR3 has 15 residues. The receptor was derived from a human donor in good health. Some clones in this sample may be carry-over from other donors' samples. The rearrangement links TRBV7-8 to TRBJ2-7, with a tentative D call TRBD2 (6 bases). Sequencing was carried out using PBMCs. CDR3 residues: CASSPETRGSYEQYF. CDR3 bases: TGTGCCAGCAGCCCTGAGACTAGGGGCTCCTACGAGCAGTACTTC.